This T cell receptor beta chain was documented in a study of T-cell reconstitution after alpha-beta-depleted transplantation in children. Study observations and caveats: About two months after transplant, alpha-beta T cells reportedly came from several hundred expanded graft clones. T-cell counts and diversity at one year post-transplant came mainly from newly produced T cells.

As it was prepared, the TCRbeta library received unique molecular identifiers. TCRdb re-called the PCR reads with MiXCR, one entry per CDR3 protein. The sample includes 500,000 to 750,000 distinct CDR3 sequences, roughly a quarter seen only once; the top ten take under 45%. Concerning this clonotype itself: Antigen: not known.

The sequences come from PBMCs, collected before TCRalphabeta/CD19-depleted stem cell transplant. This sequence was found in a boy younger than two with Wiskott-Aldrich syndrome, due to receive a stem cell transplant.

CDR3 sequence (DNA): TGTGCCAGCAGTTTCGACAGGGGGGCTCAGCCCCAGCATTTT. This codes for CASSFDRGAQPQHF. The chain joins TRBV12-3 or TRBV12-4 to TRBJ1-5; 9 bases fit TRBD1. Germline trimming cut 3 bases from V and 6 bases from J; bases unmatched to any gene: 3. The CDR3 is 14 residues long.